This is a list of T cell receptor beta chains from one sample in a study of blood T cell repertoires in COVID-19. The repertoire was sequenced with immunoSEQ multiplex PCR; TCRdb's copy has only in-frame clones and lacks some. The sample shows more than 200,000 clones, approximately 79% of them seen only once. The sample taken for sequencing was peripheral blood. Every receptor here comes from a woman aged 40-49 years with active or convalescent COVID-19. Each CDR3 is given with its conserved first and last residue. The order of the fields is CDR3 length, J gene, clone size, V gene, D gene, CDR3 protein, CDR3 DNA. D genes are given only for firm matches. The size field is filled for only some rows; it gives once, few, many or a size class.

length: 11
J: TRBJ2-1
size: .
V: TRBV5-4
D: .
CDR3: CASSFINEQFF
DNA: TGTGCCAGCAGCTTCATCAATGAGCAGTTCTTC

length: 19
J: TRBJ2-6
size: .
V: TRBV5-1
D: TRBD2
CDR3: CASSLDGLAGGSGANVLTF
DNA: TGCGCCAGCAGCTTGGATGGGCTAGCGGGGGGATCTGGGGCCAACGTCCTGACTTTC

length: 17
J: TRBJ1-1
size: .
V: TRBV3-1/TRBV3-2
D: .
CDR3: CASSQHTAGVKNTEAFF
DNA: TGTGCCAGCAGCCAACATACTGCGGGGGTGAAGAACACTGAAGCTTTCTTT

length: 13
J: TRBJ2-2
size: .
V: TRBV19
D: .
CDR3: CASQALGAGELFF
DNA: TGTGCCAGCCAAGCCCTAGGTGCCGGGGAGCTGTTTTTT

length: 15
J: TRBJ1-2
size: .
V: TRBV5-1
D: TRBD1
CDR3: CASSTDRLANYGYTF
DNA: TGCGCCAGCAGCACGGACAGGTTAGCTAACTATGGCTACACCTTC

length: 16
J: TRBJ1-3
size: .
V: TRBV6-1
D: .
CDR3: CASSEAQPLGGNTIYF
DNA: TGTGCCAGCAGTGAAGCCCAGCCTCTAGGAGGAAACACCATATATTTT

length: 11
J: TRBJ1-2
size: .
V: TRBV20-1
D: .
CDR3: CSARDRAGSTF
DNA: TGCAGTGCTAGAGATCGTGCGGGGTCGACCTTC

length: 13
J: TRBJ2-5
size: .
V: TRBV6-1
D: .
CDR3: CASSENQKETQYF
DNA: TGTGCCAGCAGTGAAAATCAGAAAGAGACCCAGTACTTC

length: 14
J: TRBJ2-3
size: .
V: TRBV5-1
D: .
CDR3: CASSLTEFTDTQYF
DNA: TGCGCCAGCAGCTTGACAGAATTCACAGATACGCAGTATTTT

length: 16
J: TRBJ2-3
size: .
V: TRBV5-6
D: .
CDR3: CASSFGTGVRTDTQYF
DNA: TGTGCCAGCAGCTTTGGAACGGGGGTTCGGACAGATACGCAGTATTTT

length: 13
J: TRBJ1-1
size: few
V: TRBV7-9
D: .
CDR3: CASSRGETTEAFF
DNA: TGTGCCAGCAGCCGCGGAGAGACCACTGAAGCTTTCTTT

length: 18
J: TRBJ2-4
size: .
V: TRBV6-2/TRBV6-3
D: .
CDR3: CASSPTRGGPIAKNIQYF
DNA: TGTGCCAGCAGTCCGACTAGAGGTGGCCCTATAGCCAAAAACATTCAGTACTTC

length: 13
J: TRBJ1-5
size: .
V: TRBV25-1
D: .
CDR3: CASSELSDQPQHF
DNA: TGTGCCAGCAGTGAATTGTCCGATCAGCCCCAGCATTTT

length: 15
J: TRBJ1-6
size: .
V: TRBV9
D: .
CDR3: CASSFTGGENSPLHF
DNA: TGTGCCAGCAGCTTTACGGGGGGGGAGAATTCACCCCTCCACTTT

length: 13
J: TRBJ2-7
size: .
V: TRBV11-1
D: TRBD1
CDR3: CASSPDRGYEQYF
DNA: TGTGCCAGCAGCCCGGACAGGGGCTACGAGCAGTACTTC

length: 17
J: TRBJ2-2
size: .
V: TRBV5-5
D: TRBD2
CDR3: CASRSGRGLPNTGELFF
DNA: TGTGCCAGCAGATCCGGGAGGGGACTCCCGAACACCGGGGAGCTGTTTTTT

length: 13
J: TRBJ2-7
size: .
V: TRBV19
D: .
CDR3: CASRNRASNEQYF
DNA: TGTGCCAGTAGGAACAGGGCTAGCAACGAGCAGTACTTC

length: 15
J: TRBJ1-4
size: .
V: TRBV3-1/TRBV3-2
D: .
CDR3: CASSQWEASNEKLFF
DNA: TGTGCCAGCAGCCAATGGGAGGCCTCTAATGAAAAACTGTTTTTT

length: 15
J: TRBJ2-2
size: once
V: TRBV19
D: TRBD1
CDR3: CASSIEAGGGGELFF
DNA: TGTGCCAGTAGTATAGAAGCAGGGGGTGGCGGGGAGCTGTTTTTT

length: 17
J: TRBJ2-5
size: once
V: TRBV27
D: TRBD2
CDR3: CASSAFVVAGGRETQYF
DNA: TGTGCCAGCAGTGCCTTCGTAGTAGCGGGGGGCCGGGAGACCCAGTACTTC

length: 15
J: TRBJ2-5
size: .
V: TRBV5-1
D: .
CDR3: CASSLNFGGEETQYF
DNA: TGCGCCAGCAGCTTAAATTTCGGGGGTGAAGAGACCCAGTACTTC

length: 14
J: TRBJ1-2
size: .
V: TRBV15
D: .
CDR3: CATSRDLGGDGYTF
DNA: TGTGCCACCAGCAGAGATTTGGGGGGGGATGGCTACACCTTC

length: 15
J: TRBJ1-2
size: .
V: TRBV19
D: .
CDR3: CASSSTVTANYGYTF
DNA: TGTGCCAGTAGTTCGACAGTGACGGCTAACTATGGCTACACCTTC

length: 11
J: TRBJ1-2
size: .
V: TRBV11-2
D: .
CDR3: CASSSGGGYTF
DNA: TGTGCCAGCAGCTCAGGAGGTGGCTACACCTTC

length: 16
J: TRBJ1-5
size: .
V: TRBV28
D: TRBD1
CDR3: CASSLLGQSTYQPQHF
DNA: TGTGCCAGCAGTTTACTGGGACAGTCTACGTATCAGCCCCAGCATTTT

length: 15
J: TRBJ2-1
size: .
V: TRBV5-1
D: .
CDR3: CASSLGQNSYNEQFF
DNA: TGCGCCAGCAGCTTGGGTCAGAACTCCTACAATGAGCAGTTCTTC

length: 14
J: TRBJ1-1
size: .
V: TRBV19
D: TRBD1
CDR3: CASRLGQLNTEAFF
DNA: TGTGCCAGTAGGTTGGGACAGCTGAACACTGAAGCTTTCTTT

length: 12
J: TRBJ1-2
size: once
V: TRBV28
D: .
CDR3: CASRSGNYGYTF
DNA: TGTGCCAGCAGATCGGGGAACTATGGCTACACCTTC

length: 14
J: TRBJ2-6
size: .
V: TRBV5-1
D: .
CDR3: CASTQDAGANVLTF
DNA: TGCGCCAGCACCCAGGATGCTGGGGCCAACGTCCTGACTTTC

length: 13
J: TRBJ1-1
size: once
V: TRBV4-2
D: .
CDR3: CASSPQMNTEAFF
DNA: TGTGCCAGCAGCCCCCAGATGAACACTGAAGCTTTCTTT

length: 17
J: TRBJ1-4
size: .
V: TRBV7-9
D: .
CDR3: CASSPRQVALRGEKLFF
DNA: TGTGCCAGCAGCCCCCGACAGGTCGCCCTCAGAGGGGAAAAACTGTTTTTT

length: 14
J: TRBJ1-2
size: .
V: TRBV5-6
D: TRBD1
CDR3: CASRQAGQGYGYTF
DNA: TGTGCCAGCAGGCAGGCCGGACAGGGCTATGGCTACACCTTC